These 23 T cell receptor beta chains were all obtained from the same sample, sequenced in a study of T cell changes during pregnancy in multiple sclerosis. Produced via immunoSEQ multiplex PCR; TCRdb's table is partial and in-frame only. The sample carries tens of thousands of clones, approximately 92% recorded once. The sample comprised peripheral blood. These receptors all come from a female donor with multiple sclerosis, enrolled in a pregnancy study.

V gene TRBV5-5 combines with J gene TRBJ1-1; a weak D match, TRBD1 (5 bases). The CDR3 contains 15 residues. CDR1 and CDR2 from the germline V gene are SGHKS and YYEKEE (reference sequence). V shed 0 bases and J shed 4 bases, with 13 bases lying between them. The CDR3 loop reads CASSLDWDGGTEAFF. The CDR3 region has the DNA TGTGCCAGCAGCTTGGATTGGGATGGGGGCACTGAAGCTTTCTTT.

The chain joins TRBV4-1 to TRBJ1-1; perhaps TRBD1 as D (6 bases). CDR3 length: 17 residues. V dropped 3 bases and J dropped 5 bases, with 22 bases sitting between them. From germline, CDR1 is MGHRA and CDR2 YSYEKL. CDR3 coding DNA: TGCGCCAGCAGCCAGAAGCAGAAGGGACACGGTCTGACTGAAGCTTTCTTT. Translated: CASSQKQKGHGLTEAFF.

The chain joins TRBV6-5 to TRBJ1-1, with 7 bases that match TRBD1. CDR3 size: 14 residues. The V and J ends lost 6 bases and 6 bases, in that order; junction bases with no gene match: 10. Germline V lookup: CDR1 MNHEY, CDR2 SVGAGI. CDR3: CASSRDRDRAEAFF. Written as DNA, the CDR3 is TGTGCCAGCAGCCGTGACAGGGATCGCGCTGAAGCTTTCTTT.

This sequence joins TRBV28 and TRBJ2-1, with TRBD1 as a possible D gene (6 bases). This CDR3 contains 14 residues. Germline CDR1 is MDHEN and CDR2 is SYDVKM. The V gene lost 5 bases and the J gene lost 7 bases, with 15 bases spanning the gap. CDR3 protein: CASSTAQGWNEQFF. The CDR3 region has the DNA TGTGCCAGCAGTACCGCCCAGGGGTGGAATGAGCAGTTCTTC.

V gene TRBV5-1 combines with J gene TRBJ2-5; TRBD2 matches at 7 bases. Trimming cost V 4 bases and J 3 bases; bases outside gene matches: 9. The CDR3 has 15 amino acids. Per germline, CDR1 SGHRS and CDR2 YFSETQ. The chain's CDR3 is CASSLGILAEETQYF. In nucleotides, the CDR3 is TGCGCCAGCAGCCTTGGTATCCTAGCGGAAGAGACCCAGTACTTC.

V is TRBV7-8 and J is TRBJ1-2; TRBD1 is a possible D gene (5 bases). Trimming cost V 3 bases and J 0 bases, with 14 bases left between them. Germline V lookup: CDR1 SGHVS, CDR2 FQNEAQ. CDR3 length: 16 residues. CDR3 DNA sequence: TGTGCCAGCAGCTTTGATCGGGGCCCTCCTAACTATGGCTACACCTTC. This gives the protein CASSFDRGPPNYGYTF.

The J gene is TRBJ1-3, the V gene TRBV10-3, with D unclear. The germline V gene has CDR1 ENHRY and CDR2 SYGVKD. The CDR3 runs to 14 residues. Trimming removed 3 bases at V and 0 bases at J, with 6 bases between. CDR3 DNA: TGTGCCATCAGTGAAGGGAGCTCTGGAAACACCATATATTTT. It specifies CAISEGSSGNTIYF.

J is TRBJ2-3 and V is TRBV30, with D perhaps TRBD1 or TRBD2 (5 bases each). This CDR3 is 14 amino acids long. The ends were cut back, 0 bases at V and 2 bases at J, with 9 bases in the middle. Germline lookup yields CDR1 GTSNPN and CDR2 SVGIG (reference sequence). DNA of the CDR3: TGTGCCTGGAGTGTTTTGGGGGTCACAGATACGCAGTATTTT. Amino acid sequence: CAWSVLGVTDTQYF.

This CDR3 is CASSPGTEGEKLFF. The CDR3 DNA is TGCGCCAGCAGCCCCGGGACAGAGGGTGAAAAACTGTTTTTT. The gene calls are TRBV5-1 and TRBJ1-4; 7 positions match TRBD1. The junction had 7 bases not matched to a gene; V was cut back by 4 bases and J by 7 bases. Per germline, CDR1 SGHRS and CDR2 YFSETQ. The CDR3 has 14 amino acids.

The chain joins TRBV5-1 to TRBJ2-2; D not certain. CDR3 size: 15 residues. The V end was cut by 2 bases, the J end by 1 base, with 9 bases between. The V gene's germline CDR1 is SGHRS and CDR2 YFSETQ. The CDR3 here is CASSLGIKNTGELFF. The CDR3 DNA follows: TGCGCCAGCAGCTTAGGGATTAAGAACACCGGGGAGCTGTTTTTT. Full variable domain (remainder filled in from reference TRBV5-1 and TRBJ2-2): KAGVTQTPRYLIKTRGQQVTLSCSPISGHRSVSWYQQTPGQGLQFLFEYFSETQRNKGNFPGRFSGRQFSNSRSEMNVSTLELGDSALYLCASSLGIKNTGELFFGEGSRLTVL.

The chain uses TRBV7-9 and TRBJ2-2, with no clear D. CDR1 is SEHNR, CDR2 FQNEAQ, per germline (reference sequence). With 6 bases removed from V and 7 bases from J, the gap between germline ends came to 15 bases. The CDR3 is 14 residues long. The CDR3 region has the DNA TGTGCCAGCAGTATAACTACCCGGGTCGGGGAGCTGTTTTTT. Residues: CASSITTRVGELFF.

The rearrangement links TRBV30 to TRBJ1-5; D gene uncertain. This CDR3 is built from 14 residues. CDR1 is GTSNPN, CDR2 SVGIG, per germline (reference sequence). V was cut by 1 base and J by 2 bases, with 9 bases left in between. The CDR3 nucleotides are TGTGCCTGGAGTGGTAGGGCTGGCAATCAGCCCCAGCATTTT. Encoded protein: CAWSGRAGNQPQHF.

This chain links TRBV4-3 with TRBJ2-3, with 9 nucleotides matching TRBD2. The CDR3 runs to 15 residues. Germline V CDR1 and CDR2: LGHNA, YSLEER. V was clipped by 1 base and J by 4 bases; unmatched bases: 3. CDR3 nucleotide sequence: TGCGCCAGCAGCCAAGGGACTAGCGCTCCAGATACGCAGTATTTT. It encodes CASSQGTSAPDTQYF.

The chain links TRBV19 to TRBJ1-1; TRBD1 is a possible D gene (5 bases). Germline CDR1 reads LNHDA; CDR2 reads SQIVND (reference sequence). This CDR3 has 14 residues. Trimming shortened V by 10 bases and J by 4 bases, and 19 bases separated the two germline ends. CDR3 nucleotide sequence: TGTGCCATCTCCCGGGACTCGTTGGGCACTGAAGCTTTCTTT. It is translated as CAISRDSLGTEAFF. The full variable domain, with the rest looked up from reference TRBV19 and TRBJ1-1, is DGGITQSPKYLFRKEGQNVTLSCEQNLNHDAMYWYRQDPGQGLRLIYYSQIVNDFQKGDIAEGYSVSREKKESFPLTVTSAQKNPTAFYLCAISRDSLGTEAFFGQGTRLTVV.

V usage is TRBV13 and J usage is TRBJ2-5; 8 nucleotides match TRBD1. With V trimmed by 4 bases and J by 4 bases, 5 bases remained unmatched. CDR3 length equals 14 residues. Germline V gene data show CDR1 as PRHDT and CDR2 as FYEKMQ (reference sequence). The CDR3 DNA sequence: TGTGCCAGCAGCTCAACGGACAGGGCAGAGACCCAGTACTTC. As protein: CASSSTDRAETQYF. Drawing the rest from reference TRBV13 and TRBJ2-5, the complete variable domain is AAGVIQSPRHLIKEKRETATLKCYPIPRHDTVYWYQQGPGQDPQFLISFYEKMQSDKGSIPDRFSAQQFSDYHSELNMSSLELGDSALYFCASSSTDRAETQYFGPGTRLLVL.

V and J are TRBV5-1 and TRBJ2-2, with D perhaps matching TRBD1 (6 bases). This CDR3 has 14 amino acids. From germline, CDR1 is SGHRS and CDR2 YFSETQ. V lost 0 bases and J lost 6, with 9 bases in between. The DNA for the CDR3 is TGCGCCAGCAGCTTGGAGGGGGTCCCCGGGGAGCTGTTTTTT. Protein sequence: CASSLEGVPGELFF.

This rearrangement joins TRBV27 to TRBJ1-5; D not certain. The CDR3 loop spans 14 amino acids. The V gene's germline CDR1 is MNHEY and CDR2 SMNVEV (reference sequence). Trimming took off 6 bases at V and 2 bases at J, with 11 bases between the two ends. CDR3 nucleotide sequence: TGTGCCAGCAGCATCCGTAGGGGCAATCAGCCCCAGCATTTT. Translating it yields CASSIRRGNQPQHF.

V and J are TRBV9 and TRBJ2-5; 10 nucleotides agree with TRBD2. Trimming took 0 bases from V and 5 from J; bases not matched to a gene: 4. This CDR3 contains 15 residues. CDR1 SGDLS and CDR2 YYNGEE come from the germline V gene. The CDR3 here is CASSVDSGRVETQYF. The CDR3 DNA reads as TGTGCCAGCAGCGTAGACAGCGGGAGGGTTGAGACCCAGTACTTC.

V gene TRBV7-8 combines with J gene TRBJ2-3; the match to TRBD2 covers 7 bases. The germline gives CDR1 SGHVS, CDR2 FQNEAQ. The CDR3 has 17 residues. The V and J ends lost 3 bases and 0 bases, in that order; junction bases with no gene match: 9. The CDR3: CASSFSASGGSTDTQYF. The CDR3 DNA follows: TGTGCCAGCAGCTTCTCCGCGTCGGGAGGTAGCACAGATACGCAGTATTTT.

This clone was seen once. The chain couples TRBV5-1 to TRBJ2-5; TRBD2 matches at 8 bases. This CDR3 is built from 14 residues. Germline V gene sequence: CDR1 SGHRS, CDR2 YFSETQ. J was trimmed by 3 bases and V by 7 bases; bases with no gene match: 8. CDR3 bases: TGCGCCAGCCGAAGGTGGCGGGAGGAAGAGACCCAGTACTTC. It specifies CASRRWREEETQYF.

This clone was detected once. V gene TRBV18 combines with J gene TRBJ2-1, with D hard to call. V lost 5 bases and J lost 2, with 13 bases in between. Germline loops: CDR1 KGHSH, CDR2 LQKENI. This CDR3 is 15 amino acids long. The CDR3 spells CASSETAIPYNEQFF. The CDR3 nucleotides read TGTGCCAGCTCAGAGACCGCGATCCCCTACAATGAGCAGTTCTTC.

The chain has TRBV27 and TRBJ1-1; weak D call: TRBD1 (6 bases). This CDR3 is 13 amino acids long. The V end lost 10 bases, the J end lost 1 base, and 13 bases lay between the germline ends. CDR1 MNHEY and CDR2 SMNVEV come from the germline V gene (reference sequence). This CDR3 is CATSGTTNTEAFF. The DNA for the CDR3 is TGTGCCACCTCCGGGACAACGAACACTGAAGCTTTCTTT.

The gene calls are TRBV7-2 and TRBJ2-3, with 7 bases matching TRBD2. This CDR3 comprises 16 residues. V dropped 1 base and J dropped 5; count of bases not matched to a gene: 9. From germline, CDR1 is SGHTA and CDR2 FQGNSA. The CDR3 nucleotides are TGTGCCAGCAGCTTAGGGCCGGGACTAACGGGAGATACGCAGTATTTT. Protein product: CASSLGPGLTGDTQYF.